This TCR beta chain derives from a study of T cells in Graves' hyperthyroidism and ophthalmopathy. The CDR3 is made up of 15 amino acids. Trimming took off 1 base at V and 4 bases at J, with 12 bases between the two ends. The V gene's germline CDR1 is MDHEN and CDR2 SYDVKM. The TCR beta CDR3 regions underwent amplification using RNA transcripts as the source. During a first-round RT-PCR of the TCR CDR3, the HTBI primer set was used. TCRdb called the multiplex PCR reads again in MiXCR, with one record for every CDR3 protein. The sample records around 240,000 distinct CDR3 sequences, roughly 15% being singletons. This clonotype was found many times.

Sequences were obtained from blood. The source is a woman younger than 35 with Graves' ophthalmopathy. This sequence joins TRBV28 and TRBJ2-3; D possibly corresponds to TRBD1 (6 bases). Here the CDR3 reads CASSLFMKGADTQYF. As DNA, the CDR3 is TGTGCCAGCAGTTTATTTATGAAGGGGGCAGATACGCAGTATTTT. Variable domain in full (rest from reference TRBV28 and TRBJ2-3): DVKVTQSSRYLVKRTGEKVFLECVQDMDHENMFWYRQDPGLGLRLIYFSYDVKMKEKGDIPEGYSVSREKKERFSLILESASTNQTSMYLCASSLFMKGADTQYFGPGTRLTVL.